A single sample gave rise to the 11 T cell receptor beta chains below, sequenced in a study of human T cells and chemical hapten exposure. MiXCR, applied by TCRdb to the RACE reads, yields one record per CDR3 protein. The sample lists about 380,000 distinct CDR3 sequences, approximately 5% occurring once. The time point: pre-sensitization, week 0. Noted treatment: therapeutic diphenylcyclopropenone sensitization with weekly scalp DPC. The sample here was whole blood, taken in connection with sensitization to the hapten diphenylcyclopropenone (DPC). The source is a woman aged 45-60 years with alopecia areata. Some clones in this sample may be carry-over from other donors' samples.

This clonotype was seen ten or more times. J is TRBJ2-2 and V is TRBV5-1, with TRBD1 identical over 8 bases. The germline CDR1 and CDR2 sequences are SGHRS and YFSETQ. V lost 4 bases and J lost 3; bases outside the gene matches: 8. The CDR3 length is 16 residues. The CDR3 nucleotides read TGCGCCAGCAGCGCCATAGGGACAGGTGACACCGGGGAGCTGTTTTTT. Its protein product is CASSAIGTGDTGELFF.

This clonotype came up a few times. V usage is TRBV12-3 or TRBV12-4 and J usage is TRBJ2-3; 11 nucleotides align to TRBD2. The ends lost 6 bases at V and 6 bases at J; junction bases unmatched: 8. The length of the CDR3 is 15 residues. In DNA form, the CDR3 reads TGTGCCAGCAGACTCACTAGCGGGGGATTGGATACGCAGTATTTT. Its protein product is CASRLTSGGLDTQYF.

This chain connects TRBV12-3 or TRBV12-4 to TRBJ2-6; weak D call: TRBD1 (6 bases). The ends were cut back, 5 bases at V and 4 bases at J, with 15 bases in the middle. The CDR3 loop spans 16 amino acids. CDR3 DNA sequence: TGTGCCAGCAGTCCCCCGGGACACCCCGGGGCCAACGTCCTGACTTTC. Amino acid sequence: CASSPPGHPGANVLTF.

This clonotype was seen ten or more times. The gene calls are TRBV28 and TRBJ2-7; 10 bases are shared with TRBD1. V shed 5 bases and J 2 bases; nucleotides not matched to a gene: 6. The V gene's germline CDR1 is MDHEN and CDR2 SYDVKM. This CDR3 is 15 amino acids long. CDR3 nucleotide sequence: TGTGCCAGCAGTGGACGCGGACAGGGGGCCTACGAGCAGTACTTC. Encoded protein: CASSGRGQGAYEQYF.

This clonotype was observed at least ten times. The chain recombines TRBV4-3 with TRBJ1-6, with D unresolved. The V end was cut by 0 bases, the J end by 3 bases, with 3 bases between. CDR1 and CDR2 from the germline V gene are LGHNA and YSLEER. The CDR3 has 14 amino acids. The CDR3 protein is CASSQDIYNSPLHF. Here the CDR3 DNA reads TGCGCCAGCAGCCAAGATATCTATAATTCACCCCTCCACTTT.

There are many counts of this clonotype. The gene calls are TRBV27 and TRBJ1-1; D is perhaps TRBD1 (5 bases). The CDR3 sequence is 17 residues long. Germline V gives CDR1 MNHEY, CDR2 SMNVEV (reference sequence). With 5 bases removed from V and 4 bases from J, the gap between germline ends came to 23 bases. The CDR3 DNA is TGTGCCAGCAGTCCTTATTGGGACGGAGCAGGGAGCACTGAAGCTTTCTTT. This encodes CASSPYWDGAGSTEAFF.

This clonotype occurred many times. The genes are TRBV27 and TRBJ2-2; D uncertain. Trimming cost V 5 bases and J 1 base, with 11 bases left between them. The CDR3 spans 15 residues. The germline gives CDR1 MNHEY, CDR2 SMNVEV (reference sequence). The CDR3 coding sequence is TGTGCCAGCAGTCCCAGAAGGATGAACACCGGGGAGCTGTTTTTT. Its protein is CASSPRRMNTGELFF.

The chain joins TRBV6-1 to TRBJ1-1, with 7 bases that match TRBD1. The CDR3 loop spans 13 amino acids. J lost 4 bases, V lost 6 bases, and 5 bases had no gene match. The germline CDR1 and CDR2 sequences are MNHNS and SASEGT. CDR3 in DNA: TGTGCCAGCAGAGCTGACAGGGTCACTGAAGCTTTCTTT. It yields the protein CASRADRVTEAFF.

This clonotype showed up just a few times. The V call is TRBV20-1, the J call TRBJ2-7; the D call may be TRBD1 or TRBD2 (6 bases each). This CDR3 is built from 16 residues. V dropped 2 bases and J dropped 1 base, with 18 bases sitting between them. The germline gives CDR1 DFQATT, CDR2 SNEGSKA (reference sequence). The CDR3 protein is CSARSPSEGGSYEQYF. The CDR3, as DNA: TGCAGTGCTAGAAGCCCCTCAGAGGGGGGATCCTACGAGCAGTACTTC.

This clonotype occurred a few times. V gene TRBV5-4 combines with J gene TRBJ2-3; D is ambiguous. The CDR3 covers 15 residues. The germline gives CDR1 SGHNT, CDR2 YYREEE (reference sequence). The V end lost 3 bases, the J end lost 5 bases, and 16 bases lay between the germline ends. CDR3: CASSSGPPGEDTQYF. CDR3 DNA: TGTGCCAGCAGCTCTGGACCGCCCGGAGAAGATACGCAGTATTTT.

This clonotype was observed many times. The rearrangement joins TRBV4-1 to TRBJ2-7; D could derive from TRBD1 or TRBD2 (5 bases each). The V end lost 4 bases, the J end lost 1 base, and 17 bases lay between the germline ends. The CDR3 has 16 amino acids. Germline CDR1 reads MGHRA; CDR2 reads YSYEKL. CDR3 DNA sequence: TGCGCCAGCAGCCTTCTTCACGGGACGCCTTCCTACGAGCAGTACTTC. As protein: CASSLLHGTPSYEQYF.